Below, 12 T cell receptor beta chains from the same sample are listed, as sequenced in a study of CD8+ T cells in alopecia areata. It was cDNA, reverse transcribed from extracted RNA, that served as the sequencing template. Only in-frame clones appear in the TCRdb table, and some are missing; sequencing was by immunoSEQ multiplex PCR. Of around 100,000 clones in the sample, less than 70% were seen once. Treatment of the sample: oral pan-JAK inhibitor, 5-10 mg twice daily. Sequenced material: CD4+ T cells sorted from blood, taken at week 24, from a patient treated with tofacitinib. These receptors were collected from a human donor with alopecia areata.

The chain recombines TRBV9 with TRBJ1-2; 8 bases line up with TRBD1. Germline V gene lookup returns CDR1 SGDLS and CDR2 YYNGEE. There are 14 residues in the CDR3. V gave up 0 bases and J gave up 6 bases; unmatched junction bases: 4. The CDR3 reads CASSVANRGDGYTF. The DNA for the CDR3 is TGTGCCAGCAGCGTAGCTAACAGGGGGGATGGCTACACCTTC.

In this sample, this clone turned up a few times. The V and J genes are TRBV5-1 and TRBJ2-7; 8 bases are shared with TRBD2. This CDR3 spans 13 amino acids. V was clipped by 4 bases and J by 4 bases; unmatched bases: 4. Germline lookup yields CDR1 SGHRS and CDR2 YFSETQ. The CDR3 spells CASSLGLEYEQYF. CDR3 in DNA: TGCGCCAGCAGCCTGGGACTAGAGTACGAGCAGTACTTC.

This clone was seen a few times. This chain connects TRBV5-4 to TRBJ2-3, with D unresolved. Per the germline V gene, CDR1 is SGHNT and CDR2 is YYREEE (reference sequence). Trimming removed 0 bases at V and 4 bases at J, with 3 bases between. This CDR3 is 12 amino acids long. The CDR3 bases are TGTGCCAGCAGCTTGGCGTCAGATACGCAGTATTTT. Translating gives CASSLASDTQYF.

The chain carries TRBV7-2 and TRBJ2-2; TRBD1 or TRBD2 may be the D gene (5 bases each). V lost 1 base and J 6 bases, leaving 12 bases between the germline ends. Germline values: CDR1 SGHTA, CDR2 FQGNSA. The CDR3 spans 15 residues. In DNA form, the CDR3 reads TGTGCCAGCAGCTTAGTGGCGGTGGGGGCCGGGGAGCTGTTTTTT. As protein: CASSLVAVGAGELFF.

CDR3 sequence (DNA): TGTGCCTGGGATCAGGGCAGGGGGAGCTATGGCTACACCTTC. Its translation is CAWDQGRGSYGYTF. The gene calls are TRBV30 and TRBJ1-2; 7 nucleotides align to TRBD1. The V gene end was trimmed by 5 bases and the J gene end by 4 bases; junction bases not matched to a gene: 10. CDR3 length: 14 residues. The germline V gene encodes CDR1 GTSNPN and CDR2 SVGIG (reference sequence).

This clone turned up a few times. This chain uses TRBV4-2 with TRBJ1-1; no clear D gene. Germline V lookup: CDR1 LGHNA, CDR2 YNFKEQ. Deletions cut 0 bases from V and 4 bases from J, with 9 bases between. This CDR3 is built from 14 residues. Written as DNA, the CDR3 is TGTGCCAGCAGCCAAGAGACCCGGTCCACTGAAGCTTTCTTT. It encodes CASSQETRSTEAFF.

This rearrangement joins TRBV5-1 to TRBJ1-2; D may be TRBD1 (5 bases). Germline lookup yields CDR1 SGHRS and CDR2 YFSETQ. The CDR3 is 12 amino acids. Trimming left V 4 bases short and J 6 bases short, with 10 bases between. The CDR3 sequence: CASSRDGNGYTF. Here the CDR3 DNA reads TGCGCCAGCAGCCGGGACGGCAATGGCTACACCTTC.

This clone was counted between two and nine times. This chain joins TRBV29-1 and TRBJ2-7, with 8 nucleotides matching TRBD1. This CDR3 is built from 14 residues. The V and J ends lost 7 bases and 0 bases, in that order; junction bases with no gene match: 8. The germline V gene encodes CDR1 SQVTM and CDR2 ANQGSEA. The CDR3 sequence is CSAGTGGNSYEQYF. The CDR3 coding sequence is TGCAGCGCCGGGACAGGAGGTAACTCCTACGAGCAGTACTTC.

V is TRBV29-1 and J is TRBJ1-4; possible D gene TRBD1, 5 bases. V was shortened by 6 bases and J by 0 bases, with 11 bases between the two germline ends. The germline V gene has CDR1 SQVTM and CDR2 ANQGSEA. The CDR3 has 14 amino acids. CDR3 in DNA: TGCAGCGTGACCGGGACCGCAACTAATGAAAAACTGTTTTTT. Its protein product is CSVTGTATNEKLFF.

The genes are TRBV7-9 and TRBJ1-4, with D possibly being TRBD1 (6 bases). The V gene's germline CDR1 is SEHNR and CDR2 FQNEAQ (reference sequence). The CDR3 length is 15 residues. With 6 bases removed from V and 3 bases from J, the gap between germline ends came to 14 bases. CDR3 in amino acids: CASSRNRDANEKLFF. CDR3 DNA sequence: TGTGCCAGCAGTCGAAACAGGGACGCTAATGAAAAACTGTTTTTT.

This rearrangement joins TRBV23-1 to TRBJ2-7; D is possibly TRBD1 (6 bases). TRBV23-1 is sorted into the ORF group, with uncertain function. The CDR3 runs 15 residues. Trimming cost V 11 bases and J 5 bases, with 25 bases left between them. The CDR3 sequence is CAPLGPGVHGDEQYF. Here the CDR3 DNA reads TGCGCCCCCCTCGGGCCAGGGGTCCATGGAGACGAGCAGTACTTC.

This clone was counted between two and nine times. The gene calls are TRBV2 and TRBJ2-3; D may be TRBD1 or TRBD2 (5 bases each). V was trimmed by 8 bases and J by 0 bases, leaving 15 bases between them. Germline CDR1 reads SNHLY; CDR2 reads FYNNEI. The CDR3 has 15 amino acids. The CDR3 DNA reads TGTGCCAGCGATAGTAGTGGGGACAGCACAGATACGCAGTATTTT. It codes for CASDSSGDSTDTQYF.